These 24 T cell receptor beta chains originate from one sample sequenced in a study of shared clonotypes between healthy human individuals. Repertoires were generated with immunoSEQ multiplex PCR, while TCRdb's copy carries only in-frame clones and drops some. This sample carries around 530,000 clones, roughly 79% of them seen once, and the ten largest clones take around 13%. Sequenced material: PBMCs. These receptors originate from a woman in her forties in good health. Some clones in this sample may be carry-over from other donors' samples.

Only one count was recorded for this clone. This chain connects TRBV7-8 to TRBJ1-2, with D uncertain. The CDR3 has 16 amino acids. CDR1 and CDR2 from the germline V gene are SGHVS and FQNEAQ. The V end lost 4 bases, the J end lost 5 bases, and 20 bases lay between the germline ends. The CDR3 sequence is CASSSAGVWNPYGYTF. CDR3 DNA sequence: TGTGCCAGCAGCTCAGCCGGGGTATGGAACCCTTATGGCTACACCTTC.

This clone was counted a single time. The chain uses TRBV7-9 and TRBJ2-3, with 7 bases matching TRBD1. V was pared by 6 bases and J by 0 bases, with 9 bases of the junction left unmatched. From germline, CDR1 is SEHNR and CDR2 FQNEAQ (reference sequence). The CDR3 length is 16 residues. Here the CDR3 reads CASRRGLEPSTDTQYF. The CDR3 bases are TGTGCCAGCAGAAGGGGGCTGGAACCTAGCACAGATACGCAGTATTTT.

The chain employs TRBV18 and TRBJ2-1; 13 bases are a match to TRBD2. Germline CDR1 is KGHSH and CDR2 is LQKENI. V dropped 0 bases and J dropped 6; count of bases not matched to a gene: 2. This CDR3 spans 16 amino acids. Written as DNA, the CDR3 is TGTGCCAGCTCACCACCGGGACTAGCGGGACTCAATGAGCAGTTCTTC. It translates to CASSPPGLAGLNEQFF.

The chain uses TRBV30 and TRBJ1-2; 10 positions agree with TRBD1. V lost 5 bases to trimming and J lost 2 bases; unmatched junction nucleotides: 11. This CDR3 has 16 residues. In germline, CDR1 is GTSNPN, CDR2 SVGIG (reference sequence). CDR3: CAWARDRGGENYGYTF. The DNA of the CDR3 is TGTGCCTGGGCCCGGGACAGGGGAGGAGAGAACTATGGCTACACCTTC.

The chain joins TRBV10-3 to TRBJ2-3; 12 bases are shared with TRBD2. CDR3 length: 17 residues. Germline-derived CDR1 and CDR2 are ENHRY and SYGVKD. The ends lost 6 bases at V and 6 bases at J; junction bases unmatched: 13. CDR3: CAISRKTSGRGGDTQYF. The CDR3 coding sequence is TGTGCCATCAGCCGAAAGACTAGCGGGAGAGGGGGGGATACGCAGTATTTT.

With respect to this clone: Other DNA sequences in the sample encode the same CDR3. This chain connects TRBV5-1 to TRBJ2-7; 9 bases are a match to TRBD2. The junction had 3 bases not matched to a gene; V was cut back by 4 bases and J by 4 bases. The germline V gene has CDR1 SGHRS and CDR2 YFSETQ. The length of the CDR3 is 13 residues. The CDR3 loop is CASSPGLAYEQYF. The CDR3 region has the DNA TGCGCCAGCAGCCCGGGACTAGCTTACGAGCAGTACTTC.

Ten or more counts support this clone. The J gene is TRBJ1-6, the V gene TRBV2; maybe TRBD1 (6 bases). Germline loops: CDR1 SNHLY, CDR2 FYNNEI. This CDR3 has 20 amino acids. V shed 6 bases and J shed 0 bases, with 24 bases lying between them. CDR3 coding DNA: TGTGCCAGCAGGGGATTGACGACAGGTCCTGGGGGCTCCTATAATTCACCCCTCCACTTT. Translation: CASRGLTTGPGGSYNSPLHF.

The chain couples TRBV29-1 to TRBJ1-1, with D possibly matching TRBD1 (6 bases). This CDR3 comprises 13 residues. The germline CDR1 and CDR2 sequences are SQVTM and ANQGSEA. V was clipped by 7 bases and J by 3 bases, with 15 bases between them. DNA for the CDR3: TGCAGCGCTGAGGAAGGGGGGGACACTGAAGCTTTCTTT. This sequence encodes CSAEEGGDTEAFF.

J is TRBJ2-7 and V is TRBV30; 7 bases match TRBD1. Germline V lookup: CDR1 GTSNPN, CDR2 SVGIG (reference sequence). CDR3 length: 14 residues. The J segment lost 4 bases and the V segment lost 6 bases, leaving 12 bases of the junction unmatched. CDR3 in DNA: TGTGCCTGCAACACGGCAGGGGGTCAATACGAGCAGTACTTC. Its protein product is CACNTAGGQYEQYF. Full variable domain (outside the CDR3, taken from reference TRBV30 and TRBJ2-7): SQTIHQWPATLVQPVGSPLSLECTVEGTSNPNLYWYRQAAGRGLQLLFYSVGIGQISSEVPQNLSASRPQDRQFILSSKKLLLSDSGFYLCACNTAGGQYEQYFGPGTRLTVT.

This clone appeared a single time. The gene calls are TRBV6-5 and TRBJ2-6, with D unresolved. Trimming took 2 bases from V and 1 from J, leaving 6 bases between them. The length of the CDR3 is 15 residues. Germline CDR1 and CDR2: MNHEY and SVGAGI. The CDR3 region is CASSYVGSGANVLTF. In DNA, the CDR3 is TGTGCCAGCAGTTACGTGGGATCTGGGGCCAACGTCCTGACTTTC.

J is TRBJ2-1 and V is TRBV7-3; weak D call: TRBD1 (6 bases). CDR1 and CDR2 (germline): SGHTA, FQGTGA. The CDR3 is 14 amino acids. V was cut by 5 bases and J by 5 bases, with 13 bases left in between. For the CDR3, the DNA is TGTGCCAGCAGCCCGAACTCAGGGGACAATGAGCAGTTCTTC. It translates to CASSPNSGDNEQFF.

V is TRBV7-3 and J is TRBJ2-2; D may be TRBD1 or TRBD2 (5 bases each). This CDR3 contains 18 residues. V dropped 5 bases and J dropped 1 base, with 20 bases sitting between them. The germline V gene encodes CDR1 SGHTA and CDR2 FQGTGA. CDR3 sequence: CASSALGGATKNTGELFF. The CDR3 DNA reads TGTGCCAGCAGCGCCCTTGGGGGAGCGACTAAGAACACCGGGGAGCTGTTTTTT.

The genes are TRBV28 and TRBJ2-3; the D gene is possibly TRBD2 (6 bases). Looked up from germline, CDR1 is MDHEN and CDR2 is SYDVKM. This CDR3 has 15 amino acids. Trimming pared 1 base from V and 4 bases from J, leaving 12 bases between. The CDR3 spells CASSLLRRGADTQYF. The CDR3 nucleotides read TGTGCCAGCAGTTTATTGCGGCGGGGTGCAGATACGCAGTATTTT. The entire variable domain, with the rest obtained from reference TRBV28 and TRBJ2-3, is as follows: DVKVTQSSRYLVKRTGEKVFLECVQDMDHENMFWYRQDPGLGLRLIYFSYDVKMKEKGDIPEGYSVSREKKERFSLILESASTNQTSMYLCASSLLRRGADTQYFGPGTRLTVL.

This sequence joins TRBV30 and TRBJ2-1; D call uncertain. The CDR3 runs to 11 residues. The V and J ends lost 2 bases and 9 bases respectively, with 8 bases between them. Germline CDR1 reads GTSNPN; CDR2 reads SVGIG (reference sequence). The CDR3 nucleotides read TGTGCCTGGAGTCAAGGAACTGAGCAGTTCTTC. This sequence encodes CAWSQGTEQFF.

Regarding this clone: The junction shows a germline mismatch at one end, possibly a read error. J is TRBJ2-2 and V is TRBV5-1; 7 nucleotides match TRBD1. The V gene's germline CDR1 is SGHRS and CDR2 YFSETQ. This CDR3 has 15 amino acids. CDR3 sequence: CASNLATGATGELFF. Here the CDR3 DNA reads TGCGCCAGCAACTTGGCCACAGGGGCCACCGGGGAGCTGTTTTTT.

The chain joins TRBV18 to TRBJ1-2, with 8 bases identical to TRBD1. Per germline, CDR1 KGHSH and CDR2 LQKENI. The length of the CDR3 is 17 residues. V was pared by 2 bases and J by 6 bases, with 14 bases of the junction left unmatched. CDR3 DNA sequence: TGTGCCAGCTCACCAGATCGGGGCGACAGGGGTGGGAATGGCTACACCTTC. This gives the protein CASSPDRGDRGGNGYTF.

J is TRBJ2-5 and V is TRBV5-1; D is possibly TRBD2 (6 bases). This CDR3 has 15 residues. Germline values: CDR1 SGHRS, CDR2 YFSETQ. V was shortened by 0 bases and J by 5 bases, with 14 bases between the two germline ends. The CDR3: CASSLAGRGVETQYF. The DNA of the CDR3 is TGCGCCAGCAGCTTGGCGGGGCGGGGTGTCGAGACCCAGTACTTC.

This clone showed up many times. Within the sample, other DNA sequences also encode this same CDR3. The rearrangement links TRBV19 to TRBJ1-2, with no clear D. V was clipped by 5 bases and J by 5 bases, with 6 bases between them. Germline CDR1 is LNHDA and CDR2 is SQIVND (reference sequence). The CDR3 runs 11 residues. In nucleotides, the CDR3 is TGTGCCAGTAGTCGATTGTATGGCTACACCTTC. Translation: CASSRLYGYTF.

The genes are TRBV7-3 and TRBJ2-7, with D tentatively TRBD1 (7 bases). Trimming pared 2 bases from V and 6 bases from J, leaving 11 bases between. In germline, CDR1 is SGHTA, CDR2 FQGTGA. The CDR3 extends over 13 amino acids. The CDR3 reads CASSLDRDSEQYF. The CDR3 region has the DNA TGTGCCAGCAGCTTAGACAGGGACTCCGAGCAGTACTTC.

This clone showed up just once. The chain is built from TRBV5-1 and TRBJ2-3; the D gene could be TRBD1 or TRBD2 (5 bases each). Germline V lookup: CDR1 SGHRS, CDR2 YFSETQ. This CDR3 is 14 amino acids long. V dropped 4 bases and J dropped 0 bases, with 9 bases sitting between them. The CDR3 is CASSRDVSTDTQYF. The CDR3 DNA reads TGCGCCAGCAGCCGGGACGTTAGCACAGATACGCAGTATTTT.

V usage is TRBV7-2 and J usage is TRBJ1-2; a weak D match, TRBD1 (5 bases). Germline V gives CDR1 SGHTA, CDR2 FQGNSA. V lost 1 base and J 6 bases, leaving 21 bases between the germline ends. The CDR3 extends over 17 amino acids. The CDR3 region has the DNA TGTGCCAGCAGCTTAGGGGTTTGGGTGTGGGCAGGGAATGGCTACACCTTC. Residues: CASSLGVWVWAGNGYTF.

The J gene is TRBJ2-3, the V gene TRBV5-4; perhaps TRBD1 as D (6 bases). The CDR3 loop spans 14 amino acids. CDR1 is SGHNT and CDR2 is YYREEE in the germline V gene (reference sequence). V shed 5 bases and J shed 0 bases, with 10 bases lying between them. CDR3 sequence reads: CASSTGISTDTQYF. The CDR3 DNA reads as TGTGCCAGCAGTACAGGGATCAGCACAGATACGCAGTATTTT.

The chain combines TRBV29-1 with TRBJ2-3; 15 nucleotides match TRBD2. This CDR3 is 18 amino acids long. The V and J ends lost 5 bases and 0 bases, in that order; junction bases with no gene match: 9. Germline lookup yields CDR1 SQVTM and CDR2 ANQGSEA. The chain's CDR3 is CSVKNRGTSGRSTDTQYF. Written as DNA, the CDR3 is TGCAGCGTTAAAAATAGGGGGACTAGCGGGAGGAGCACAGATACGCAGTATTTT.

This clone showed up just once. This chain links TRBV30 with TRBJ2-7; D gene unclear. V was pared by 0 bases and J by 5 bases, with 17 bases between. The CDR3 has 15 residues. CDR1 is GTSNPN, CDR2 SVGIG, per germline (reference sequence). This CDR3 is CAWSVPLNLGNEQYF. CDR3 DNA sequence: TGTGCCTGGAGTGTTCCCTTGAATCTAGGTAACGAGCAGTACTTC.